These T cell receptor beta chains were read from a single sample in a study of OX40 agonist ivuxolimab in advanced cancers. Assay: immunoSEQ multiplex PCR; the TCRdb copy retains only in-frame clones and omits some. Among tens of thousands of clones listed, roughly 84% were seen once. The material was CD4+ or CD8+ T cells sorted from blood, obtained in a trial of the OX40 agonist ivuxolimab. Receptors were obtained from an adult with an advanced solid tumor such as melanoma, head and neck, liver or kidney cancer. The CDR3 runs from the conserved cysteine through the conserved F or W.

TRBV5-1 | CASSRTRDTEAFF
TRBV29-1 | CSVQGRQSYEQYF
TRBV7-2 | CASSLRTSGGRYEQYF
TRBV6-6 | CASSYPPTPYQETQYF
TRBV7-9 | CASSLSGPSTDTQYF
TRBV5-1 | CASSPTGGSDEQFF
TRBV27 | CASTTGDMDNSPLHF
TRBV6-4 | CASSDSRGRGTDTQYF
TRBV7-9 | CASSRGQEEPGYTF
TRBV11-2 | CASSLFYGERNIQYF
TRBV29-1 | CSVVQGPTNEKLFF
TRBV6-1 | CASINSGGNQPQHF
TRBV19 | CASSIEGAGRGYGSNQPQHF
TRBV5-4 | CASSLRAQAPYGYTF
TRBV4-1 | CASSQGQGSNYGYTF
TRBV12-5 | CASGLRLNTEAFF
TRBV5-4 | CASSRPGQANYGYTF
TRBV2 | CASSSQGASNQPQHF
TRBV30 | CAWSATGWDTEAFF
TRBV14 | CASSQHTDTQYF
TRBV11-3 | CASSPRGSMNTEAFF
TRBV7-2 | CASSNTYLGSYNQPQHF
TRBV7-9 | CASSRTTSGTPYEQYF
TRBV18 | CASSPDRGGNQPQHF
TRBV6-6 | CASSYLPENTEAFF
TRBV10-1 | CASSESTGERDTEAFF
TRBV7-9 | CASSLSVSGYTF
TRBV19 | CASSIGGTNYGYTF
TRBV7-9 | CASSAYSNQPQHF
TRBV19 | CASSIRGLFTLSSYNEQFF
TRBV19 | CASRAIEGTGSNQPQHF
TRBV15 | CATGQGSGTEAFF
TRBV7-9 | CASSLVGGYNSPLHF
TRBV30 | CAWSADSNQPQHF
TRBV30 | CAWSDDRGNYNSPLHF
TRBV19 | CASSTPGTDTQYF
TRBV28 | CASTAGVGYNEQFF
TRBV5-4 | CASSWDRVNEQFF
TRBV5-1 | CASRVTGVTDTQYF
TRBV9 | CASSVSGGNTEAFF
TRBV30 | CAWSAGLNTEAFF
TRBV18 | CASSPPDSLQSNYGYTF